This T cell receptor (beta chain) was captured in a study of T cell responses to AZD1222 COVID-19 vaccine. Overall study findings and caveats: Of spike-specific TCRs, nearly half reportedly target regions left unmutated in variants. Clonal diversity may have been underestimated, and the donors were mostly white British, with more females than males. Increases in Spike-specific TCR breadth and depth were seen after two AZD1222 doses. Vaccine-associated CD4 TCRs spanned spike, dominant at 160-218 and 743-854.

Comment on this clone: Its specificity is not known.

Sequencing used immunoSEQ multiplex PCR; TCRdb keeps in-frame clones, though not all of them. The sample holds approximately 100,000 clones, around 90% seen once. This specimen consisted of peripheral blood, obtained on day 0 of AZD1222 vaccination. The sequence was collected from an adult in good health.

The CDR3 bases are TGCGCCAGCAGCCACCCCCTAAGGGAGCGGGCCTCCTACGAGCAGTACTTC. Translating gives CASSHPLRERASYEQYF. This chain joins TRBV4-1 and TRBJ2-7; D is perhaps TRBD2 (6 bases). Trimming removed 3 bases from V and 0 bases from J, with 18 bases in between. CDR3 size: 17 residues. The germline V gene encodes CDR1 MGHRA and CDR2 YSYEKL.